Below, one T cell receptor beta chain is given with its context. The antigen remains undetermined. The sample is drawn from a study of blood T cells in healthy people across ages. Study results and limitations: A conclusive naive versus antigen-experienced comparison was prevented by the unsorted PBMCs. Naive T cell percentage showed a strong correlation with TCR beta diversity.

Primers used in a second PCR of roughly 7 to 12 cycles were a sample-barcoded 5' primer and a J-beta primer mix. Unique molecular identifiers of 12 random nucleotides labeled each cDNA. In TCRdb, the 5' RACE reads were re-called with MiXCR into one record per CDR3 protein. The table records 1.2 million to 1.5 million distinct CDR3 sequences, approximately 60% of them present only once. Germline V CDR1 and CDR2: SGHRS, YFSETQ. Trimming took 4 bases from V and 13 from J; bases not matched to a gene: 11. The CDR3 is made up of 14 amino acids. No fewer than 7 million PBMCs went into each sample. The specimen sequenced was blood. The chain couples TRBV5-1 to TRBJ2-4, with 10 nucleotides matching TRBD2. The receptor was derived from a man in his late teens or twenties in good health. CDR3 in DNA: TGCGCCAGCAGCATATCTAGCGGGAGTTGGGAGCAGTACTTC. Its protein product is CASSISSGSWEQYF.